A single sample gave rise to the 5 T cell receptor beta chains below, sequenced in a study of blood T cell repertoires in COVID-19. Data came from immunoSEQ multiplex PCR; TCRdb stores just in-frame clones and leaves some out. Of 55,000 to 60,000 clones listed, about 85% are singletons. Sequences were obtained from peripheral blood. The receptors derive from a man aged 35 to 55 with active COVID-19.

This rearrangement joins TRBV5-1 to TRBJ2-3, with TRBD2 as a possible D gene (6 bases). The CDR3 contains 15 residues. In germline, CDR1 is SGHRS, CDR2 YFSETQ. Trimming took 4 bases from V and 6 from J, leaving 18 bases between them. In DNA form, the CDR3 reads TGCGCCAGCAGCGGGTCCGGGACCCGGGGGGATACGCAGTATTTT. Translating it yields CASSGSGTRGDTQYF.

The V and J genes are TRBV5-6 and TRBJ2-7; 9 nucleotides agree with TRBD1. CDR1 is SGHDT, CDR2 YYEEEE, per germline. This CDR3 is built from 14 residues. V lost 4 bases to trimming and J lost 3 bases; unmatched junction nucleotides: 5. The DNA of the CDR3 is TGTGCCAGCAGCGGAGGACAGGGGAGCTACGAGCAGTACTTC. Protein: CASSGGQGSYEQYF.

The rearrangement links TRBV5-4 to TRBJ2-3; 7 positions match TRBD1. Germline CDR1 is SGHNT and CDR2 is YYREEE (reference sequence). Trimming at V came to 2 bases and at J to 0 bases, leaving 6 bases not matched to a gene. The CDR3 has 16 amino acids. The CDR3 DNA reads TGTGCCAGCAGCTTACCGGGACAGAGTAGCACAGATACGCAGTATTTT. It is translated as CASSLPGQSSTDTQYF.

The chain uses TRBV10-1 and TRBJ1-5; perhaps TRBD1 as D (5 bases). Trimming cost V 9 bases and J 5 bases, with 17 bases left between them. Germline assignment: CDR1 WNHNN and CDR2 SYGVQD (reference sequence). The CDR3 sequence is 14 residues long. Written as DNA, the CDR3 is TGCGCCAGTTCCCAGGGCAGATCCGATCAGCCCCAGCATTTT. This codes for CASSQGRSDQPQHF.

V gene TRBV19 combines with J gene TRBJ2-2; tentative D call: TRBD2 (5 bases). Trimming shortened V by 3 bases and J by 0 bases, and 11 bases separated the two germline ends. The CDR3 is made up of 16 amino acids. Germline CDR1 and CDR2: LNHDA and SQIVND (reference sequence). The CDR3 here is CASSIRASSNTGELFF. The CDR3 nucleotides read TGTGCCAGTAGTATTCGGGCTAGCTCGAACACCGGGGAGCTGTTTTTT. The full variable domain, its missing parts supplied by reference TRBV19 and TRBJ2-2, is DGGITQSPKYLFRKEGQNVTLSCEQNLNHDAMYWYRQDPGQGLRLIYYSQIVNDFQKGDIAEGYSVSREKKESFPLTVTSAQKNPTAFYLCASSIRASSNTGELFFGEGSRLTVL.